This passage covers 2 T cell receptor beta chains from one sample sequenced in a study of T-cell reconstitution after alpha-beta-depleted transplantation in children. This sample's TCRbeta library carried unique molecular identifier barcodes. TCRdb ran MiXCR on the PCR reads and lists one entry per CDR3 protein. The sample lists more than 150,000 distinct CDR3 sequences; more than 14% were seen once. The source was PBMCs from the stem cell graft donor, collected from the stem cell graft. The receptors shown here come from a human donor who donated a stem cell graft to a child with acute lymphoblastic leukemia.

This clonotype was seen repeatedly, ten times or more. The gene calls are TRBV29-1 and TRBJ1-1, with 7 bases matching TRBD1. Germline values: CDR1 SQVTM, CDR2 ANQGSEA. Trimming cost V 8 bases and J 6 bases; bases outside gene matches: 9. There are 12 residues in the CDR3. CDR3 in amino acids: CSCRDRASEAFF. CDR3 nucleotides: TGCAGCTGTCGCGACAGGGCTTCTGAAGCTTTCTTT.

This clonotype was seen a few times. The chain is built from TRBV7-2 and TRBJ2-1; D is undetermined. The CDR3 spans 14 residues. The V and J ends lost 6 bases and 3 bases respectively, with 12 bases between them. Germline lookup yields CDR1 SGHTA and CDR2 FQGNSA. CDR3 bases: TGTGCCAGCAGTCCTGCAACATACTACAATGAGCAGTTCTTC. Translating gives CASSPATYYNEQFF.